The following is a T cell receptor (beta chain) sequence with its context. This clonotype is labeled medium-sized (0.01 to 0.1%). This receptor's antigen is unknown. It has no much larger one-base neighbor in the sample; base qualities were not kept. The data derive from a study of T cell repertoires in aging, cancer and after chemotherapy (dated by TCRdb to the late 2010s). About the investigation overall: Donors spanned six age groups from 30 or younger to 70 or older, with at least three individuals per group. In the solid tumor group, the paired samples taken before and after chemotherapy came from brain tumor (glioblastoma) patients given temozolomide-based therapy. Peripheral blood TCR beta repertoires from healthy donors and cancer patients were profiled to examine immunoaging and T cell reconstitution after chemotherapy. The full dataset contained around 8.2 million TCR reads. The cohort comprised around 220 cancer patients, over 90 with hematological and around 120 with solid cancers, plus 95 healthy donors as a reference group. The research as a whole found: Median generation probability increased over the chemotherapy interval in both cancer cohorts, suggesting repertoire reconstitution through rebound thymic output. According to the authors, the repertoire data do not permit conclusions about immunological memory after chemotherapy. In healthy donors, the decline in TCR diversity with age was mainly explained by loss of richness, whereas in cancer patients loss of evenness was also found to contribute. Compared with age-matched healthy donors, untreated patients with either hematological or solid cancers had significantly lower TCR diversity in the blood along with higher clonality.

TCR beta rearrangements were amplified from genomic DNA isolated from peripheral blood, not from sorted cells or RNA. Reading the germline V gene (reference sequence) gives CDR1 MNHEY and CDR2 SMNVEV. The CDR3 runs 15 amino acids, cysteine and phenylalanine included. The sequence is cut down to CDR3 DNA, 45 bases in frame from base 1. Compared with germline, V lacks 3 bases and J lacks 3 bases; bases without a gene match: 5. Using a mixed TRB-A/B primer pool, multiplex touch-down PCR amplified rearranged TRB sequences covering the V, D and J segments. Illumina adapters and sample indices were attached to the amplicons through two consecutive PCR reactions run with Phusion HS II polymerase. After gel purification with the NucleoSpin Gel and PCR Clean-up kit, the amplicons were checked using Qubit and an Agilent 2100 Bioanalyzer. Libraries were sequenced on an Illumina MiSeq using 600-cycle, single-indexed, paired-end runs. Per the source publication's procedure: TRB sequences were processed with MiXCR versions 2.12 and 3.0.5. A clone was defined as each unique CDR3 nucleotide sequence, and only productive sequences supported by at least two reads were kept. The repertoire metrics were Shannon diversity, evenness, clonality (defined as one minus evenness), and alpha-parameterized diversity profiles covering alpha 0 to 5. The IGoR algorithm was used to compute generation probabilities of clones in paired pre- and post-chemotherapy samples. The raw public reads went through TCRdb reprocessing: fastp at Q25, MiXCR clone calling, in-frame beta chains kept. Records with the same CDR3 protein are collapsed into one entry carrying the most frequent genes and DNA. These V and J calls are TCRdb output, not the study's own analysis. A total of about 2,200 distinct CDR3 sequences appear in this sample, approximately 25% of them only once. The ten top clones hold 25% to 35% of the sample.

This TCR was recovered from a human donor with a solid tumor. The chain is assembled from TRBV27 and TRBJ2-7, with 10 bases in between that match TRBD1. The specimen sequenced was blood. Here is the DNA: TGTGCCAGCAGTTTCCAGGACAGGGGGGGCTACGAGCAGTACTTC. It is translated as CASSFQDRGGYEQYF.